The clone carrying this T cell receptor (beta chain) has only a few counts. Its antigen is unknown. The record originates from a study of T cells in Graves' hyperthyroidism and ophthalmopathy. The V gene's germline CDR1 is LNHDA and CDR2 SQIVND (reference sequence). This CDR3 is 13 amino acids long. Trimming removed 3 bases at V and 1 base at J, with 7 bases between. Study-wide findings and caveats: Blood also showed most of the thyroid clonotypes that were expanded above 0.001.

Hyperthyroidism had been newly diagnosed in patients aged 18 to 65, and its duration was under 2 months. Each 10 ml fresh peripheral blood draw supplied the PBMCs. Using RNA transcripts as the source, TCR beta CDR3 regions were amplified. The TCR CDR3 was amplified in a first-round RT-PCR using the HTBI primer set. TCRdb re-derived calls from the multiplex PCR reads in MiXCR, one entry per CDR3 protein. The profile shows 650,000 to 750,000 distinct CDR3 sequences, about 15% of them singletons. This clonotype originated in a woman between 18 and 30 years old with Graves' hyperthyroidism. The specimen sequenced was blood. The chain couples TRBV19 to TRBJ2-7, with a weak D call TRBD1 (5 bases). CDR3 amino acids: CASSIDSSYEQYF. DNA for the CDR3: TGTGCCAGTAGTATTGACAGTTCCTACGAGCAGTACTTC.